This TCR beta chain was captured in a study of cytomegalovirus exposure and HLA in healthy donors. Each donor's status was that of a healthy bone marrow donor. 13 Jbeta primers and 60 Vbeta primers were used for the PCR. The table came from immunoSEQ multiplex PCR; TCRdb's copy has only in-frame clones and leaves some out. The data contain around 72,000 clones, 50% to 80% of them seen just once; the ten biggest clones take up about 20%. The V segment lost 4 bases and the J segment 2 bases; nucleotides outside the gene matches: 5. The CDR3 consists of 15 residues. Germline CDR1 and CDR2: SGHRS and YFSETQ. About this clone itself: Other nucleotide sequences from this sample produce the same CDR3.

The gene calls are TRBV5-1 and TRBJ1-3; 8 nucleotides match TRBD1. The sequence derives from a man aged 40-49 years in good health and CMV-seropositive. Sequencing was carried out using PBMCs. CDR3 loop: CASSPTGVTGNTIYF. The CDR3 coding sequence is TGCGCCAGCAGCCCGACAGGGGTAACTGGAAACACCATATATTTT. The whole variable domain, filled in from reference TRBV5-1 and TRBJ1-3, reads KAGVTQTPRYLIKTRGQQVTLSCSPISGHRSVSWYQQTPGQGLQFLFEYFSETQRNKGNFPGRFSGRQFSNSRSEMNVSTLELGDSALYLCASSPTGVTGNTIYFGEGSWLTVV.